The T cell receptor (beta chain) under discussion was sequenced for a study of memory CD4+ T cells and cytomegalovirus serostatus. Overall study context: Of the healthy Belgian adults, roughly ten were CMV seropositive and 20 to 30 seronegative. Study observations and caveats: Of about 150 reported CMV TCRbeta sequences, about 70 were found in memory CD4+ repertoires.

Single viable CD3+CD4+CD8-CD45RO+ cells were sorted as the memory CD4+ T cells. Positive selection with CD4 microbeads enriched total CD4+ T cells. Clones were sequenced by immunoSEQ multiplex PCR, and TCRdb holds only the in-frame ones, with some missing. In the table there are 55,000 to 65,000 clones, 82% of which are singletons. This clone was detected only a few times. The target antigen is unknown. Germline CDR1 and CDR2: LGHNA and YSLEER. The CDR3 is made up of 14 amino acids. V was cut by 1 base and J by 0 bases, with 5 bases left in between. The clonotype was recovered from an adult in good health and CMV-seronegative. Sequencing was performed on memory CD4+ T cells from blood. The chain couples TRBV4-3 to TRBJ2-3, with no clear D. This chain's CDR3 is CASSQGASTDTQYF. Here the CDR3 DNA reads TGCGCCAGCAGCCAAGGAGCTAGCACAGATACGCAGTATTTT.